Below are 26 T cell receptor beta chains sequenced from a single sample in a study of T cells in Graves' hyperthyroidism and ophthalmopathy. Amplified TCR beta CDR3 regions derived from RNA transcripts. HTBI primers drove first-round RT-PCR of the TCR CDR3. TCRdb re-called the multiplex PCR reads with MiXCR, one entry per CDR3 protein. The sample contains 200,000 to 250,000 distinct CDR3 sequences, about 24% of which appear only once. Material for sequencing was blood. All receptors derive from a woman aged 40-49 years with Graves' ophthalmopathy.

This clonotype was seen at least ten times. The chain carries TRBV7-8 and TRBJ2-5; D ambiguous. The CDR3 loop spans 12 amino acids. With 10 bases removed from V and 3 bases from J, the gap between germline ends came to 12 bases. CDR1 and CDR2 (germline): SGHVS, FQNEAQ. CDR3 in DNA: TGTGCCACCGCCGGATTCAAAGAGACCCAGTACTTC. This gives the protein CATAGFKETQYF.

This clonotype came up many times. This chain joins TRBV12-3 or TRBV12-4 and TRBJ2-3; D perhaps matches TRBD2 (6 bases). Between the trimmed V and J ends, which lost 3 bases and 1 base, there was a span of 11 bases. This CDR3 has 15 amino acids. CDR3 sequence reads: CASSFGGGGTDTQYF. The CDR3 DNA sequence: TGTGCCAGCAGTTTTGGGGGAGGTGGCACAGATACGCAGTATTTT.

This clonotype was picked up many times. This chain joins TRBV4-2 and TRBJ2-7; 7 positions agree with TRBD1. The CDR3 runs 15 residues. Germline V gene sequence: CDR1 LGHNA, CDR2 YNFKEQ. J lost 4 bases, V lost 0 bases, and 6 bases had no gene match. In DNA, the CDR3 is TGTGCCAGCAGCCAAGAATGGGAGACAGGGTACGAGCAGTACTTC. Translating it yields CASSQEWETGYEQYF.

The sample holds many counts of this clonotype. The CDR3 spells CASSLAATYEQYF. The DNA of the CDR3 is TGTGCCAGCAGCTTAGCGGCCACCTACGAGCAGTACTTC. J is TRBJ2-7 and V is TRBV7-9; no firm D call. V was pared by 0 bases and J by 2 bases, with 5 bases between. The CDR3 extends over 13 amino acids. Germline V lookup: CDR1 SEHNR, CDR2 FQNEAQ (reference sequence). Full variable domain (rest looked up from reference TRBV7-9 and TRBJ2-7): DTGVSQNPRHKITKRGQNVTFRCDPISEHNRLYWYRQTLGQGPEFLTYFQNEAQLEKSRLLSDRFSAERPKGSFSTLEIQRTEQGDSAMYLCASSLAATYEQYFGPGTRLTVT.

This clonotype was observed many times. The gene calls are TRBV6-5 and TRBJ2-7; D may be TRBD2 (6 bases). Per germline, CDR1 MNHEY and CDR2 SVGAGI. The CDR3 sequence is 13 residues long. V gave up 8 bases and J gave up 0 bases, with 11 bases separating them. The CDR3 reads CASRGASSYEQYF. The CDR3 DNA follows: TGTGCCAGCCGCGGGGCGAGCTCCTACGAGCAGTACTTC.

This clonotype was found a few times. The chain joins TRBV20-1 to TRBJ2-7; 12 nucleotides line up with TRBD2. The junction had 8 bases not matched to a gene; V was cut back by 6 bases and J by 5 bases. The germline V gene encodes CDR1 DFQATT and CDR2 SNEGSKA (reference sequence). This CDR3 contains 14 residues. In DNA, the CDR3 is TGCAGTGCGCTTCGACTAGCGGGAGTCCACGAGCAGTACTTC. It yields the protein CSALRLAGVHEQYF.

This clonotype was detected a few times. The rearrangement links TRBV4-1 to TRBJ2-6; tentative D call: TRBD1 (5 bases). Germline-derived CDR1 and CDR2 are MGHRA and YSYEKL. V gave up 3 bases and J gave up 3 bases, with 15 bases separating them. This CDR3 region has 17 residues. CDR3: CASSQSIQVSGANVLTF. In DNA, the CDR3 is TGCGCCAGCAGCCAGAGTATACAGGTGAGTGGGGCCAACGTCCTGACTTTC.

This clonotype was detected only a few times. V is TRBV20-1 and J is TRBJ2-1; 11 bases map to TRBD1. CDR1 DFQATT and CDR2 SNEGSKA come from the germline V gene (reference sequence). The CDR3 is made up of 15 amino acids. Trimming cost V 0 bases and J 9 bases; bases outside gene matches: 7. The CDR3 loop is CSARDRRTGGREQFF. The CDR3 coding sequence is TGCAGTGCTAGAGATCGCCGGACAGGGGGCCGTGAGCAGTTCTTC.

The CDR3 sequence is CASSSNRGYGYTF. The CDR3 DNA follows: TGTGCCAGCAGCTCAAACAGGGGTTATGGCTACACCTTC. The chain recombines TRBV11-2 with TRBJ1-2, with 7 nucleotides matching TRBD1. V lost 4 bases to trimming and J lost 5 bases; unmatched junction nucleotides: 4. This CDR3 contains 13 residues. CDR1 is SGHAT and CDR2 is FQNNGV in the germline V gene.

This chain links TRBV6-2 or TRBV6-3 with TRBJ2-7; the match to TRBD2 covers 8 bases. Germline values: CDR1 MNHEY, CDR2 SVGEGT. Trimming removed 4 bases from V and 3 bases from J; junction bases left unmatched: 5. The CDR3 runs to 14 residues. DNA for the CDR3: TGTGCCAGCAGTTTCGCCGGGACTAGCTACGAGCAGTACTTC. Translating gives CASSFAGTSYEQYF.

In its sample, this clonotype was seen a few times. The chain uses TRBV3-1 and TRBJ2-7, with D maybe TRBD2 (5 bases). Per germline, CDR1 LGHDT and CDR2 YNNKEL (reference sequence). CDR3 length: 16 amino acids. The V gene lost 1 base and the J gene lost 8 bases, with 21 bases spanning the gap. The CDR3, as DNA: TGTGCCAGCAGCCAAGGGCGGAGCGGAGCCGGCGGGCAGCAGTACTTC. This codes for CASSQGRSGAGGQQYF.

This clonotype was observed a few times. The chain uses TRBV7-2 and TRBJ2-3; the D is unclear. V was cut by 0 bases and J by 6 bases, with 13 bases left in between. CDR1 and CDR2 from the germline V gene are SGHTA and FQGNSA. The CDR3 has 15 residues. CDR3 DNA: TGTGCCAGCAGCTTAGCGGGCCCCCCCCTTGATACGCAGTATTTT. This codes for CASSLAGPPLDTQYF.

This clonotype was picked up many times. The chain carries TRBV28 and TRBJ1-5; a weak D match, TRBD1 (5 bases). Germline CDR1 is MDHEN and CDR2 is SYDVKM. The CDR3 has 18 residues. Trimming shortened V by 4 bases and J by 2 bases, and 21 bases separated the two germline ends. The CDR3 nucleotides are TGTGCCAGCAGTTGGGTTCAGGGAGCGAGTAGAGGCAATCAGCCCCAGCATTTT. It specifies CASSWVQGASRGNQPQHF.

This clonotype appeared many times. This CDR3 reads CASTQGAVTGELFF. The CDR3, as DNA: TGTGCCAGCACACAGGGGGCTGTCACCGGGGAGCTGTTTTTT. The rearrangement uses TRBV19 and TRBJ2-2; 9 bases map to TRBD1. V shed 9 bases, J shed 4 bases, and the junction held 6 bases outside the gene matches. CDR1 is LNHDA and CDR2 is SQIVND in the germline V gene (reference sequence). This CDR3 is built from 14 residues.

In its sample, this clonotype was seen many times. The chain employs TRBV6-1 and TRBJ2-6; D may be TRBD1 or TRBD2 (6 bases each). V lost 4 bases and J lost 2, with 9 bases in between. The CDR3 is made up of 15 amino acids. CDR1 and CDR2 from the germline V gene are MNHNS and SASEGT. The DNA of the CDR3 is TGTGCCAGCAGTGCCCGGGGGCCTGGGGCCAACGTCCTGACTTTC. This sequence encodes CASSARGPGANVLTF.

This chain's CDR3 is CASTDRAGREQYF. The CDR3 DNA reads as TGTGCCAGCACCGACAGGGCGGGGAGGGAGCAGTACTTC. This chain uses TRBV28 with TRBJ2-7; D is perhaps TRBD1 (7 bases). CDR1 is MDHEN, CDR2 SYDVKM, per germline. The V and J ends lost 7 bases and 7 bases respectively, with 17 bases between them. The CDR3 runs to 13 residues.

This chain uses TRBV12-3 or TRBV12-4 with TRBJ2-7; D is unclear. This CDR3 comprises 13 residues. The germline V and J ends were trimmed by 7 bases and 5 bases, with 15 bases remaining between them. The chain's CDR3 is CASKPQVGHEQYF. CDR3 coding DNA: TGTGCCAGCAAACCACAAGTCGGCCACGAGCAGTACTTC.

V and J are TRBV28 and TRBJ2-7; tentative D call: TRBD1 (6 bases). Germline V gene data show CDR1 as MDHEN and CDR2 as SYDVKM. Trimming shortened V by 3 bases and J by 0 bases, and 30 bases separated the two germline ends. This CDR3 has 21 residues. CDR3 sequence reads: CASSFSPGGYGGGTTSYEQYF. CDR3 nucleotide sequence: TGTGCCAGCAGTTTTTCCCCCGGAGGTTATGGTGGGGGCACCACCTCCTACGAGCAGTACTTC. The full variable domain, completed using reference TRBV28 and TRBJ2-7, is DVKVTQSSRYLVKRTGEKVFLECVQDMDHENMFWYRQDPGLGLRLIYFSYDVKMKEKGDIPEGYSVSREKKERFSLILESASTNQTSMYLCASSFSPGGYGGGTTSYEQYFGPGTRLTVT.

The chain combines TRBV12-3 or TRBV12-4 with TRBJ1-6; D gene uncertain. The CDR3 spans 15 residues. V lost 3 bases to trimming and J lost 0 bases, with 6 bases between them. DNA for the CDR3: TGTGCCAGCAGTTTCCGGGGCTCCTATAATTCACCCCTCCACTTT. Protein sequence: CASSFRGSYNSPLHF.

Many counts were recorded for this clonotype. This chain joins TRBV7-2 and TRBJ2-7, with 8 bases matching TRBD1. The junction had 19 bases not matched to a gene; V was cut back by 2 bases and J by 7 bases. CDR3 size: 18 residues. Germline CDR1 SGHTA, CDR2 FQGNSA. CDR3 sequence reads: CASSLKGAYGRGPREQYF. CDR3 DNA sequence: TGTGCCAGCAGCTTAAAAGGGGCCTATGGCAGGGGGCCTCGGGAGCAGTACTTC.

There are many counts of this clonotype. Being one base from a much bigger clone, this may be a read error. The V gene is TRBV24-1, the J gene TRBJ2-2; possibly TRBD2 for D (6 bases). CDR3 length: 15 residues. CDR1 is KGHDR and CDR2 is SFDVKD in the germline V gene. CDR3 sequence (DNA): TGTGCCACCAGTCCAAGACGGGAGATTGGCGGGGAGCCGTTTTTT. It codes for CATSPRREIGGEPFF.

The chain is built from TRBV7-2 and TRBJ2-7; D not resolved. This CDR3 contains 14 residues. The V and J ends lost 3 bases and 4 bases respectively, with 13 bases between them. In germline, CDR1 is SGHTA, CDR2 FQGNSA. The CDR3 region has the DNA TGTGCCAGCAGCTTCGGCGATCGCCTGTACGAGCAGTACTTC. Translating it yields CASSFGDRLYEQYF.

The rearrangement links TRBV27 to TRBJ2-1; 12 nucleotides agree with TRBD1. With V trimmed by 3 bases and J by 13 bases, 7 bases remained unmatched. The CDR3 loop spans 14 amino acids. CDR1 and CDR2 (germline): MNHEY, SMNVEV (reference sequence). CDR3 in DNA: TGTGCCAGCAGTTTTGGGACAGGGGGCAGCAGCCAGTTCTTC. Translated, it gives CASSFGTGGSSQFF.

This clonotype was seen repeatedly, ten times or more. The chain combines TRBV3-1 with TRBJ2-7; D might be TRBD1 (7 bases). The V gene's germline CDR1 is LGHDT and CDR2 YNNKEL (reference sequence). The V end was cut by 0 bases, the J end by 0 bases, with 15 bases between. The CDR3 runs to 17 residues. CDR3 sequence: CASSQEGGGQFSYEQYF. The CDR3, as DNA: TGTGCCAGCAGCCAAGAAGGAGGGGGACAGTTCTCCTACGAGCAGTACTTC.

Ten or more counts support this clonotype. The genes are TRBV6-5 and TRBJ2-7; no firm D call. This CDR3 has 11 amino acids. The germline V gene has CDR1 MNHEY and CDR2 SVGAGI. V was cut by 2 bases and J by 6 bases, with 5 bases left in between. The CDR3 DNA follows: TGTGCCAGCAGTTACCCGCCCGAGCAGTACTTC. It specifies CASSYPPEQYF.

This clonotype was seen many times. Compared with germline, one end of the junction differs, possibly owing to a read error. The rearrangement joins TRBV9 to TRBJ2-7; the match to TRBD2 covers 9 bases. The CDR3 loop spans 14 amino acids. Looked up from germline, CDR1 is SGDLS and CDR2 is YYNGEE. The CDR3 DNA is TGTGCCAGCAGCGTAGGGACTAGCGCTTACGAGCAGTGCTTC. This sequence encodes CASSVGTSAYEQCF.